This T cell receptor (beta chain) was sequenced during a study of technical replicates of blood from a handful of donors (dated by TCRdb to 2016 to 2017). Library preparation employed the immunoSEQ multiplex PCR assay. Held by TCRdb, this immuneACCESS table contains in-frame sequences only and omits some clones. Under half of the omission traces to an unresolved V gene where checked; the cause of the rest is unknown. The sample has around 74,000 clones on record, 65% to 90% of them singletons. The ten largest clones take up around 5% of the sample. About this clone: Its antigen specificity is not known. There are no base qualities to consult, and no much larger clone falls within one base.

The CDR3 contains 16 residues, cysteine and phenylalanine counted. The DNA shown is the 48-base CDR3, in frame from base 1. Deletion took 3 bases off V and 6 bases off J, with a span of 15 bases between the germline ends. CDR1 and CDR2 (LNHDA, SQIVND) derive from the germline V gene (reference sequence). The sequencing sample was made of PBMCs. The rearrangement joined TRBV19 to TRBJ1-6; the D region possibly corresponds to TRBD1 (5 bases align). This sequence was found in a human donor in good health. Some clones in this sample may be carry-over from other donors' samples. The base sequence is TGTGCCAGTAGTATGACCAGGGCAGTGAGTAATTCACCCCTCCACTTT. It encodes CASSMTRAVSNSPLHF. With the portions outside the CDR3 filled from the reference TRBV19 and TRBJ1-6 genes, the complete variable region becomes DGGITQSPKYLFRKEGQNVTLSCEQNLNHDAMYWYRQDPGQGLRLIYYSQIVNDFQKGDIAEGYSVSREKKESFPLTVTSAQKNPTAFYLCASSMTRAVSNSPLHFGNGTRLTVT.